This T cell receptor (beta chain) is from a study of blood T cell repertoires in COVID-19. Study at large: From the United States, Italy and Spain came samples of acute and convalescent COVID-19. From T cells, B-cell-depleted T cells, or PBMCs came the material, which was cDNA or gDNA.

Cohorts were determined from participant-reported clinical history. In Cohort 3, a recovered donor had either two negative PCRs, clearance, or symptom resolution. Data came from immunoSEQ multiplex PCR; TCRdb stores just in-frame clones and leaves some out. Of over 250,000 clones listed, around nine tenths are singletons. The sequencing sample was made of PBMCs or T cells enriched from blood (not recorded which). The sequence was obtained from a man aged 35-49 years who had recovered from COVID-19.

CDR3 amino acids: CASRPSSGGTDTQYF. CDR3 DNA: TGTGCCAGCAGACCCTCTAGCGGGGGCACAGATACGCAGTATTTT. The V gene is TRBV28, the J gene TRBJ2-3, with 9 bases identical to TRBD2. The CDR3 sequence is 15 residues long. Germline V gene sequence: CDR1 MDHEN, CDR2 SYDVKM. Germline trimming cut 6 bases from V and 1 base from J; bases unmatched to any gene: 5.